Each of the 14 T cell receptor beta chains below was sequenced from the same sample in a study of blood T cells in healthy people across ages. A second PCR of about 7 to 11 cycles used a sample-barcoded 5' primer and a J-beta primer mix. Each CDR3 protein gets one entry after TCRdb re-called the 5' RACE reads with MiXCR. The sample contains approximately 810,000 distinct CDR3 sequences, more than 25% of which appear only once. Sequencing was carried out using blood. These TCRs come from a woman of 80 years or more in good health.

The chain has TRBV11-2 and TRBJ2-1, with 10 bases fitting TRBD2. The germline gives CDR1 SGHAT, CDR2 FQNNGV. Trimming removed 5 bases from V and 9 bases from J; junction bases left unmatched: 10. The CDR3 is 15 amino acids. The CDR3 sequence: CASSAAQRGGREQFF. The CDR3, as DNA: TGTGCCAGCAGCGCAGCCCAGCGGGGGGGCCGTGAGCAGTTCTTC. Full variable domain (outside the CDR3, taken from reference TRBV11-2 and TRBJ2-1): EAGVAQSPRYKIIEKRQSVAFWCNPISGHATLYWYQQILGQGPKLLIQFQNNGVVDDSQLPKDRFSAERLKGVDSTLKIQPAKLEDSAVYLCASSAAQRGGREQFFGPGTRLTVL.

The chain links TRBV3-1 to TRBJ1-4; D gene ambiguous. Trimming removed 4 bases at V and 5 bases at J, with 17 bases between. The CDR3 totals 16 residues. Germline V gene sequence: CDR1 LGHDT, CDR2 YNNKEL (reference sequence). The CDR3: CASSLSDSLRNEKLFF. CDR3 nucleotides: TGTGCCAGCAGCCTTTCGGACTCTTTAAGGAATGAAAAACTGTTTTTT.

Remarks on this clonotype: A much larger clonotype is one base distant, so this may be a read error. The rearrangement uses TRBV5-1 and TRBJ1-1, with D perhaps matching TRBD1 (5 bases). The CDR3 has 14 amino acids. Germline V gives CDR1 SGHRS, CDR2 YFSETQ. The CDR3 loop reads CAGSLGPMNTEAFF. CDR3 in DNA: TGCGCCGGCAGCTTGGGACCGATGAACACTGAAGCTTTCTTT.

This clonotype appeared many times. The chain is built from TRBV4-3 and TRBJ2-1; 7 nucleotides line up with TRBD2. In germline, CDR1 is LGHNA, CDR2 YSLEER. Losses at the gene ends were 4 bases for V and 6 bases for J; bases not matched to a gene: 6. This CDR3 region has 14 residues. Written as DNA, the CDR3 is TGCGCCAGCAGCCCAGGGTGGGGGGGCAATGAGCAGTTCTTC. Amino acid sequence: CASSPGWGGNEQFF.

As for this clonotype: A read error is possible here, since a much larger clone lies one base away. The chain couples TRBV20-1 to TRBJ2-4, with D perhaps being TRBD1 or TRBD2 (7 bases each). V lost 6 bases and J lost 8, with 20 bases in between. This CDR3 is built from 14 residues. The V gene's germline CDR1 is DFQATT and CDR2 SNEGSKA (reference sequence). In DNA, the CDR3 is TGCAGTGCACAACTTCAGGGGGAGGGGGACATTCAGTACTTC. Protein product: CSAQLQGEGDIQYF.

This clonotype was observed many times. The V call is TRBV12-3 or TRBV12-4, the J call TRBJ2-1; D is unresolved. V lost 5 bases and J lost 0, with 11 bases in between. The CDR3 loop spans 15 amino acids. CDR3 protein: CASSQPKSSYNEQFF. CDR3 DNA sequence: TGTGCCAGCAGTCAACCTAAGAGCTCCTACAATGAGCAGTTCTTC.

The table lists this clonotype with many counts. The CDR3 is CASSYKGMGEAFF. CDR3 coding DNA: TGTGCCAGCAGTTACAAGGGAATGGGTGAAGCTTTCTTT. The chain couples TRBV6-6 to TRBJ1-1; no definite D call. This CDR3 region has 13 residues. The germline gives CDR1 MNHNY, CDR2 SVGAGI (reference sequence). Trimming took 2 bases from V and 7 from J, leaving 11 bases between them.

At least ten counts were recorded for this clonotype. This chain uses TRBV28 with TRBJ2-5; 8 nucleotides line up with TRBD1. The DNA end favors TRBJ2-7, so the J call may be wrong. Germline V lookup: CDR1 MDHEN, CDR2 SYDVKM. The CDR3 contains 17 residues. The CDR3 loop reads CASSYRHSGTGPSEQYF. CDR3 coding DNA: TGTGCCAGCAGTTATAGGCACTCAGGGACAGGCCCGTCCGAGCAGTACTTC.

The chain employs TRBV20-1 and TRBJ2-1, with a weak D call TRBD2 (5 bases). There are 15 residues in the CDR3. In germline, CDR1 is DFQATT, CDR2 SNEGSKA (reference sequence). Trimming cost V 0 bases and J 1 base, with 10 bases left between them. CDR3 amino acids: CSAREVGRSYNEQFF. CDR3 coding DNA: TGCAGTGCTAGAGAAGTGGGGAGATCCTACAATGAGCAGTTCTTC.

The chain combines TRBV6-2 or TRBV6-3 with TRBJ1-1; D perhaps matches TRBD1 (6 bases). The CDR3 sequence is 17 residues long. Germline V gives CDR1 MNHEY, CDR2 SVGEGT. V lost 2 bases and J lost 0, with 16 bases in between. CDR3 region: CASSYPTGRGMNTEAFF. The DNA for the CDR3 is TGTGCCAGCAGTTACCCGACCGGGAGGGGGATGAACACTGAAGCTTTCTTT.

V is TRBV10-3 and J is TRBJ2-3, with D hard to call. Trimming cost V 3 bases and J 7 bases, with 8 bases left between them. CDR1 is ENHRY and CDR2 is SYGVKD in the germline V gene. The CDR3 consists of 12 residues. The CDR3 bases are TGTGCCATCAGTGAAAGCGAAAATACGCAGTATTTT. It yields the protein CAISESENTQYF.

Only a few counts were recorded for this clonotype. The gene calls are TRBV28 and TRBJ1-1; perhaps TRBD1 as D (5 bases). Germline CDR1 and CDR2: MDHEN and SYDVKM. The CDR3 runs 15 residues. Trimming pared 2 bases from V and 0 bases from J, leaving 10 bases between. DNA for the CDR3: TGTGCCAGCAGTTTACCTGGGACGGTGAACACTGAAGCTTTCTTT. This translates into CASSLPGTVNTEAFF. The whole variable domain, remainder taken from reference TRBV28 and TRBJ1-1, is DVKVTQSSRYLVKRTGEKVFLECVQDMDHENMFWYRQDPGLGLRLIYFSYDVKMKEKGDIPEGYSVSREKKERFSLILESASTNQTSMYLCASSLPGTVNTEAFFGQGTRLTVV.

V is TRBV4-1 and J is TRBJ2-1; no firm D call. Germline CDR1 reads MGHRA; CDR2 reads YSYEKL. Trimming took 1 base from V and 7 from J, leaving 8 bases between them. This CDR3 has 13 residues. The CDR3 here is CASSQVYRNEQFF. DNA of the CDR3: TGCGCCAGCAGCCAAGTTTACAGAAATGAGCAGTTCTTC.

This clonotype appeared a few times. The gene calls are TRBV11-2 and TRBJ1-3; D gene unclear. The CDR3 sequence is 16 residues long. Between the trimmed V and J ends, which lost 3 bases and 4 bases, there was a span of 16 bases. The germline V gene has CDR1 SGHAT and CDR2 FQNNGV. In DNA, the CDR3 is TGTGCCAGCAGCTTCGACAAACCCGCCCGAGGAAACACCATATATTTT. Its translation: CASSFDKPARGNTIYF.